Presented here are 14 T cell receptor beta chains from one specimen sequenced in a study of T cell repertoires in cytomegalovirus infection. TCRdb analysed the reads with MiXCR anew, one entry per CDR3 protein. The sample yields about 51,000 distinct CDR3 sequences, about 18% seen once. These receptors are not linked to any known antigen. Sequenced here: CD8+ T cells from cultured PBMCs, sampled from culture after CMV antigen stimulation. The receptors were sampled from a human donor in good health (CMV status not recorded). Some clones in this sample may be carry-over from other donors' samples.

This sequence joins TRBV20-1 and TRBJ1-5, with a weak D call TRBD1 (6 bases). The CDR3 loop spans 15 amino acids. Trimming pared 0 bases from V and 3 bases from J, leaving 12 bases between. CDR1 and CDR2 (germline): DFQATT, SNEGSKA (reference sequence). The CDR3 protein is CSARDPRGDNQPQHF. As DNA, the CDR3 is TGCAGTGCTAGAGATCCTAGGGGGGACAATCAGCCCCAGCATTTT.

This clonotype was recorded a few times. The V and J genes are TRBV18 and TRBJ1-1, with D tentatively TRBD1 (5 bases). The CDR3 is 16 amino acids. Between the trimmed V and J ends, which lost 4 bases and 3 bases, there was a span of 18 bases. The germline V gene encodes CDR1 KGHSH and CDR2 LQKENI. As DNA, the CDR3 is TGTGCCAGCTCACTTAGACAGCACCTTCAAGACACTGAAGCTTTCTTT. Protein sequence: CASSLRQHLQDTEAFF.

This clonotype was seen a single time. The CDR3 does not end in the conserved phenylalanine or tryptophan, so this is likely a read error. The V call is TRBV19, the J call TRBJ2-7; 7 nucleotides agree with TRBD2. Trimming took 3 bases from V and 1 from J; bases not matched to a gene: 6. This CDR3 has 15 residues. Germline V gene lookup returns CDR1 LNHDA and CDR2 SQIVND (reference sequence). Here the CDR3 DNA reads TGTGCCAGTAGTATGGCAAGCGGGGCTTCCTACGAGCAGTACTTA. Its translation: CASSMASGASYEQYL.

The rearrangement links TRBV5-6 to TRBJ1-4; D remains unclear. V shed 0 bases and J shed 10 bases, with 10 bases lying between them. The CDR3 consists of 13 residues. Looked up from germline, CDR1 is SGHDT and CDR2 is YYEEEE. DNA of the CDR3: TGTGCCAGCAGCTTGGCGCCAGACCGAAAACTGTTTTTT. The encoded protein is CASSLAPDRKLFF.

This clonotype was seen at least ten times. The rearrangement joins TRBV27 to TRBJ1-2; 9 bases are a match to TRBD1. This CDR3 is 15 amino acids long. CDR1 is MNHEY and CDR2 is SMNVEV in the germline V gene (reference sequence). The junction had 6 bases not matched to a gene; V was cut back by 0 bases and J by 7 bases. The CDR3 protein is CASSLSKGQGAGYTF. DNA for the CDR3: TGTGCCAGCAGTTTATCGAAGGGACAGGGAGCTGGCTACACCTTC.

The chain carries TRBV7-2 and TRBJ2-3; 8 positions match TRBD2. Germline CDR1 SGHTA, CDR2 FQGNSA. This CDR3 comprises 14 residues. The J segment lost 1 base and the V segment lost 5 bases, leaving 2 bases of the junction unmatched. Here the CDR3 DNA reads TGTGCCAGCAGCGGTAGCGGGGGCACAGATACGCAGTATTTT. Its protein is CASSGSGGTDTQYF.

The genes are TRBV20-1 and TRBJ2-3, with TRBD2 as a possible D gene (5 bases). Germline CDR1 DFQATT, CDR2 SNEGSKA (reference sequence). The CDR3 totals 15 residues. Trimming took 0 bases from V and 0 from J, leaving 10 bases between them. CDR3 DNA: TGCAGTGCTAGAGACTACGGGATGAGCACAGATACGCAGTATTTT. The encoded protein is CSARDYGMSTDTQYF.

The sample holds a few counts of this clonotype. The chain has TRBV7-2 and TRBJ2-7; D is perhaps TRBD1 or TRBD2 (5 bases each). V was cut by 4 bases and J by 5 bases, with 18 bases left in between. The CDR3 extends over 15 amino acids. Germline V gene lookup returns CDR1 SGHTA and CDR2 FQGNSA. The CDR3 sequence: CASSSNLGPLNEQYF. CDR3 in DNA: TGTGCCAGCAGCTCTAATCTGGGACCACTAAACGAGCAGTACTTC.

In its sample, this clonotype was seen many times. The chain employs TRBV14 and TRBJ1-3; the D is unclear. V was cut by 8 bases and J by 4 bases, with 9 bases left in between. This CDR3 is built from 12 residues. Germline CDR1 reads SGHDN; CDR2 reads FVKESK. CDR3 sequence (DNA): TGTGCCAGCGCAACGTCCGGAAACACCATATATTTT. Its translation is CASATSGNTIYF. Combining the CDR3 with reference TRBV14 and TRBJ1-3 gives the whole variable domain EAGVTQFPSHSVIEKGQTVTLRCDPISGHDNLYWYRRVMGKEIKFLLHFVKESKQDESGMPNNRFLAERTGGTYSTLKVQPAELEDSGVYFCASATSGNTIYFGEGSWLTVV.

The genes are TRBV7-9 and TRBJ2-3, with 8 nucleotides matching TRBD1. Looked up from germline, CDR1 is SEHNR and CDR2 is FQNEAQ (reference sequence). With 5 bases clipped from V and 2 bases from J, the junction kept 12 bases outside the gene matches. CDR3 length: 17 residues. The CDR3 bases are TGTGCCAGCAGCGCCAGAGGGACAGGTCGATACACAGATACGCAGTATTTT. Translation gives CASSARGTGRYTDTQYF. The full variable domain, rest sourced from reference TRBV7-9 and TRBJ2-3, is DTGVSQNPRHKITKRGQNVTFRCDPISEHNRLYWYRQTLGQGPEFLTYFQNEAQLEKSRLLSDRFSAERPKGSFSTLEIQRTEQGDSAMYLCASSARGTGRYTDTQYFGPGTRLTVL.

This clonotype has a handful of counts. This chain connects TRBV28 to TRBJ2-1; D perhaps matches TRBD1 (6 bases). Germline V gene sequence: CDR1 MDHEN, CDR2 SYDVKM. Trimming stripped 1 base from V and 2 bases from J, with 9 bases between. The CDR3 length is 15 residues. CDR3 nucleotide sequence: TGTGCCAGCAGTTTATCAGGGGCGGCCTACAATGAGCAGTTCTTC. Translating it yields CASSLSGAAYNEQFF.

The CDR3 DNA follows: TGTGCCAGCAGCCCTGGACAGTTCACAGATACGCAGTATTTT. Encoded protein: CASSPGQFTDTQYF. The chain links TRBV11-1 to TRBJ2-3, with a weak D call TRBD1 (6 bases). CDR3 length equals 14 residues. The V gene's germline CDR1 is SGHAT and CDR2 FQDESV (reference sequence). The V and J ends lost 5 bases and 2 bases respectively, with 11 bases between them.

This clonotype has more than one count but fewer than ten. The rearrangement uses TRBV7-7 and TRBJ2-3; 8 positions match TRBD1. J gave up 1 base and V 6 bases, and 3 bases lay outside the gene matches. The V gene's germline CDR1 is SSHAT and CDR2 FNYEAQ (reference sequence). The CDR3 sequence is 14 residues long. The CDR3 sequence is CASSQTGGTDTQYF. CDR3 coding DNA: TGTGCCAGCAGTCAGACAGGGGGCACAGATACGCAGTATTTT. Drawing the rest from reference TRBV7-7 and TRBJ2-3, the complete variable domain is GAGVSQSPRYKVTKRGQDVTLRCDPISSHATLYWYQQALGQGPEFLTYFNYEAQPDKSGLPSDRFSAERPEGSISTLTIQRTEQRDSAMYRCASSQTGGTDTQYFGPGTRLTVL.

This clonotype has more than one count but fewer than ten. This chain uses TRBV29-1 with TRBJ2-7; D remains unclear. CDR3 length: 12 residues. The V gene lost 4 bases and the J gene lost 3 bases, with 10 bases spanning the gap. Germline V gives CDR1 SQVTM, CDR2 ANQGSEA. In nucleotides, the CDR3 is TGCAGCGTTGGTGACGGAGACTACGAGCAGTACTTC. Protein: CSVGDGDYEQYF.